Sequencing of this T cell receptor beta chain was carried out in a study of OX40 agonist ivuxolimab in advanced cancers. Study context: Administration of intravenous ivuxolimab to patients occurred every 2 weeks at 0.01 to 10 mg/kg. The dose-escalation cohort was approximately 85% male, with a mean age of approximately 62 years, ranging about 23 to 79. Study findings and constraints: By week 6 at 0.1 to 3.0 mg/kg, blood CD4+ and CD8+ T cells had expanded clonally. Expansion of clones was among the lowest in partial responders at 0.1-3.0 mg/kg.

Libraries were prepared by immunoSEQ multiplex PCR; TCRdb keeps only in-frame clonotypes and omits some of them. The sample holds approximately 74,000 clones, 90% seen once. As to this clone: Its antigen is unidentified. The sample carries other DNA sequences with the same CDR3.

Germline CDR1 reads MGHDK; CDR2 reads SYGVNS. CDR3 length: 15 residues. Trimming cost V 1 base and J 0 bases, with 9 bases left between them. This clonotype originated in an adult with an advanced solid tumor such as melanoma, head and neck, liver or kidney cancer. Sequenced here: CD4+ or CD8+ T cells sorted from blood, sampled in a trial of the OX40 agonist ivuxolimab. The chain carries TRBV25-1 and TRBJ1-1; D is unresolved. This chain's CDR3 is CASSESGDMNTEAFF. CDR3 DNA sequence: TGTGCCAGCAGTGAATCCGGGGATATGAACACTGAAGCTTTCTTT.